This is a list of T cell receptor beta chains from one sample in a study of shared clonotypes between healthy human individuals. Measured with immunoSEQ multiplex PCR; TCRdb has only the in-frame clones, and not every one. The sample includes over 950,000 clones, around three quarters of them seen just once. Sequencing was done on a sample of memory CD4+ T cells from PBMCs. The source is a man between 18 and 29 years old in good health. Some clones in this sample may be carry-over from other donors' samples. The conserved cysteine and the conserved F or W are not part of the CDR3 here.

cdr3_aa | j_call | v_call | cdr3_length
ASSHFPRRDRKEKLF | TRBJ1-4 | TRBV14 | 15
ASRALAHGARRDTQY | TRBJ2-3 | TRBV27 | 15
ASNIAGGPSYEQY | TRBJ2-7 | TRBV6-1 | 13
ASSLTRTANQPQH | TRBJ1-5 | TRBV7-2 | 13
ASSQVGWGYT | TRBJ1-2 | TRBV14 | 10
ASSPPAGRKETQY | TRBJ2-5 | TRBV18 | 13
ASSPAGGQSKNIQY | TRBJ2-4 | TRBV18 | 14
ASSMPRGTGGYEQY | TRBJ2-7 | TRBV7-9 | 14
ASSPTSGLEQF | TRBJ2-1 | TRBV11-3 | 11
ASSEWAATNEKLF | TRBJ1-4 | TRBV6-1 | 13
ASSPGGGHYNEQF | TRBJ2-1 | TRBV5-1 | 13
ASSRDTSGNTIY | TRBJ1-3 | TRBV10-1 | 12
SPFGDEQF | TRBJ2-1 | TRBV20-1 | 8
ASSQESATSGTFWNEQF | TRBJ2-1 | TRBV4-1 | 17
ASSLGGSYGYT | TRBJ1-2 | TRBV5-1 | 11
ASSFQTGKVTETQY | TRBJ2-5 | TRBV28 | 14
ASSYLKTGYGYT | TRBJ1-2 | TRBV6-5 | 12
ASSLRPTGSNTEAF | TRBJ1-1 | TRBV5-1 | 14
AWSGQGHGELF | TRBJ2-2 | TRBV30 | 11
AWSAREDQPQH | TRBJ1-5 | TRBV30 | 11
AISEGASGQETQY | TRBJ2-5 | TRBV10-3 | 13
SVEPGGPSGEFEETQY | TRBJ2-5 | TRBV29-1 | 16
ASSSYPQETQY | TRBJ2-5 | TRBV28 | 11
ASSTGTPGYT | TRBJ1-2 | TRBV5-6 | 10
ASSTDRVGQETQY | TRBJ2-5 | TRBV5-8 | 13
SAKNGYT | TRBJ1-2 | TRBV20-1 | 7
ASSSQGLAGEWSYNEQF | TRBJ2-1 | TRBV5-1 | 17
ASSQEVGASGNTIY | TRBJ1-3 | TRBV4-2 | 14
SAEQGSGYT | TRBJ1-2 | TRBV20-1 | 9
ASSPRLADYNEQF | TRBJ2-1 | TRBV5-4 | 13
ASTSNMGQNHVELF | TRBJ2-2 | TRBV7-9 | 14
ASRLDRAAGGYT | TRBJ1-2 | TRBV5-4 | 12
ASSPLQGGGYNEQF | TRBJ2-1 | TRBV18 | 14
ASSTGTGTKLF | TRBJ1-4 | TRBV19 | 11
ASSLGTAYGYT | TRBJ1-2 | TRBV28 | 11
ASSFPGGSEQY | TRBJ2-7 | TRBV27 | 11